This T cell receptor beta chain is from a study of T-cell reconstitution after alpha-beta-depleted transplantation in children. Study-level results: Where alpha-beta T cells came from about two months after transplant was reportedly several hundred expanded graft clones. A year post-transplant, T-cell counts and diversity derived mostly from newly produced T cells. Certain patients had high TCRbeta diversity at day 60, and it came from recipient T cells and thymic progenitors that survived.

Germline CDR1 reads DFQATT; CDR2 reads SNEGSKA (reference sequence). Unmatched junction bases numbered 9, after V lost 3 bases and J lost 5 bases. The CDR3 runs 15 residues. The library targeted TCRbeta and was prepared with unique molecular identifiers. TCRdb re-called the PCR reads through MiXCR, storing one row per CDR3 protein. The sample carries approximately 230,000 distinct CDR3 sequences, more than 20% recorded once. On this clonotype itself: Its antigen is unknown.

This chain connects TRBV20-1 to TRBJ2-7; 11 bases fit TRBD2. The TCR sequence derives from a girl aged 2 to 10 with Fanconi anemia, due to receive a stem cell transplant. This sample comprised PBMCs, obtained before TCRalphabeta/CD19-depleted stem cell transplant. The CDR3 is CSASVLAGGVNEQYF. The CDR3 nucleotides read TGCAGTGCTAGTGTGCTAGCGGGAGGTGTCAACGAGCAGTACTTC.